This T cell receptor (beta chain) was sequenced during a study of T-cell memory formation after mild COVID-19. Trimming cost V 3 bases and J 3 bases, with 11 bases left between them. The CDR3 length is 15 residues. TCRdb ran MiXCR on the 5' RACE reads and lists one entry per CDR3 protein. The sample yields about 350,000 distinct CDR3 sequences, approximately 27% seen once. The clonotype originates from an adult woman who had mild COVID-19 (a few samples of this study predate the infection). Cell type and time point are not known. The rearrangement links TRBV12-3 or TRBV12-4 to TRBJ2-2; D possibly corresponds to TRBD1 (6 bases). Sequencing was done on a sample of PBMCs or a T cell subset sorted from them (not recorded which). The CDR3 bases are TGTGCCAGCAGTTTCTTCGCAGGGGACACCGGGGAGCTGTTTTTT. This gives the protein CASSFFAGDTGELFF.